The 8 T cell receptor beta chains given below trace back to one sample, sequenced in a study of OX40 agonist ivuxolimab in advanced cancers. Here immunoSEQ multiplex PCR was the method, and the copy in TCRdb shows in-frame clones only, minus some. The table lists tens of thousands of clones, 80% of them singletons. The source material was CD4+ or CD8+ T cells sorted from blood, sampled in a trial of the OX40 agonist ivuxolimab. The source is an adult with an advanced solid tumor such as melanoma, head and neck, liver or kidney cancer.

With regard to this clone: An end of the junction differs from the germline gene, which may be a read error. The chain uses TRBV6-5 and TRBJ2-7; TRBD2 aligns across 8 bases. This CDR3 spans 15 amino acids. Germline CDR1 MNHEY, CDR2 SVGAGI. In nucleotides, the CDR3 is TGTGCCAGCAGCAGACTAGCGAGTTATTCCTCCGAGCAGTACTTC. This codes for CASSRLASYSSEQYF.

J is TRBJ1-5 and V is TRBV7-2; tentatively, D is TRBD1 (6 bases). CDR1 is SGHTA, CDR2 FQGNSA, per germline. V lost 5 bases and J 7 bases, leaving 9 bases between the germline ends. This CDR3 contains 12 residues. The CDR3 DNA sequence: TGTGCCAGCAGCCAAGGGGGACAGCCCCAGCATTTT. Encoded protein: CASSQGGQPQHF.

This chain links TRBV7-9 with TRBJ1-4, with 7 positions matching TRBD1. The CDR3 is made up of 15 amino acids. V dropped 0 bases and J dropped 3; count of bases not matched to a gene: 1. CDR1 and CDR2 from the germline V gene are SEHNR and FQNEAQ (reference sequence). The CDR3 loop is CASSLAGGSNEKLFF. In DNA, the CDR3 is TGTGCCAGCAGCTTAGCAGGGGGCTCTAATGAAAAACTGTTTTTT.

The chain combines TRBV12-5 with TRBJ2-1, with 9 bases lining up with TRBD1. CDR1 LGHNT and CDR2 FRNRAP come from the germline V gene. This CDR3 has 12 residues. The J segment lost 10 bases and the V segment lost 5 bases, leaving 3 bases of the junction unmatched. CDR3: CASGTDRGEQFF. In DNA, the CDR3 is TGTGCTAGTGGTACGGACAGGGGCGAGCAGTTCTTC.

V and J are TRBV6-1 and TRBJ2-2; D is possibly TRBD1 (6 bases). Germline V lookup: CDR1 MNHNS, CDR2 SASEGT. The CDR3 sequence is 13 residues long. V was cut by 10 bases and J by 7 bases, with 16 bases left in between. Written as DNA, the CDR3 is TGTGCCACCACGAGGGTCAGGGGCGGGGAGCTGTTTTTT. This translates into CATTRVRGGELFF.

V and J are TRBV7-9 and TRBJ1-1; the match to TRBD1 covers 8 bases. The CDR3 consists of 14 residues. J lost 4 bases, V lost 3 bases, and 4 bases had no gene match. Germline assignment: CDR1 SEHNR and CDR2 FQNEAQ (reference sequence). The CDR3 nucleotides read TGTGCCAGCAGCTTGACAGGGGCGGGCACTGAAGCTTTCTTT. Translating it yields CASSLTGAGTEAFF.

The chain is built from TRBV2 and TRBJ2-2, with 8 nucleotides matching TRBD1. Germline values: CDR1 SNHLY, CDR2 FYNNEI. The CDR3 runs 14 residues. Unmatched junction bases numbered 3, after V lost 8 bases and J lost 1 base. CDR3 bases: TGTGCCAGCTCTGGACAGGGGAACACCGGGGAGCTGTTTTTT. The encoded protein is CASSGQGNTGELFF.

This rearrangement joins TRBV6-6 to TRBJ2-1; possibly TRBD2 for D (6 bases). V lost 6 bases to trimming and J lost 1 base, with 7 bases between them. CDR1 MNHNY and CDR2 SVGAGI come from the germline V gene (reference sequence). The CDR3 sequence is 13 residues long. The CDR3 spells CASRRGSYNEQFF. CDR3 sequence (DNA): TGTGCCAGCAGACGGGGGTCCTACAATGAGCAGTTCTTC.